Listed below are T cell receptor beta chains from one sample, sequenced in a study of response to subunit inactivated influenza vaccine. TCRdb ran MiXCR on the RT-PCR reads and lists one entry per CDR3 protein. The table shows 630,000 or so distinct CDR3 sequences, with approximately 14% occurring only once. Sequenced here: PBMCs from blood, sampled roughly 12 days after vaccination. Receptors were obtained from a man aged 50 to 60 who received an inactivated influenza vaccine. CDR3s include the opening cysteine and the closing phenylalanine or tryptophan. A D gene is named only where the DNA matches it firmly. Only part of the rows carry a size: once, few, many, or a class if the clone is expanded.

d_gene	v_gene	abundance	j_gene	CDR3aa	CDR3nt
TRBD2	TRBV3-1	NA	TRBJ2-1	CASSHRASRGEQFF	TGTGCCAGCAGCCACCGGGCTTCGCGGGGGGAGCAGTTCTTC
NA	TRBV6-2/TRBV6-3	NA	TRBJ2-7	CASSYAAAYEQYF	TGTGCCAGCAGTTACGCGGCTGCCTACGAGCAGTACTTC
TRBD2	TRBV4-3	NA	TRBJ2-7	CASSQESGLAGGLSYEQYF	TGCGCCAGCAGCCAAGAATCCGGACTAGCGGGGGGCCTCTCCTACGAGCAGTACTTC
NA	TRBV7-9	NA	TRBJ2-1	CASSLANLEYNEQFF	TGTGCCAGCAGCTTAGCAAACCTAGAGTACAATGAGCAGTTCTTC
TRBD2	TRBV5-5	NA	TRBJ2-7	CASSLAGGTRDEQYF	TGTGCCAGCAGCTTGGCGGGGGGAACCAGGGACGAGCAGTACTTC
TRBD2	TRBV18	NA	TRBJ2-3	CASSPREGDTQYF	TGTGCCAGCTCACCTCGGGAGGGAGATACGCAGTATTTT
NA	TRBV7-2	NA	TRBJ2-1	CASSLHGGVNEQFF	TGTGCCAGCAGCTTACATGGGGGAGTCAATGAGCAGTTCTTC
TRBD2	TRBV7-2	few	TRBJ2-3	CASSSSSGGAVTQYF	TGTGCCAGCAGCTCGTCAAGCGGGGGGGCCGTTACGCAGTATTTT
TRBD2	TRBV12-3/TRBV12-4	few	TRBJ2-1	CASSSGLAVHNEQFF	TGTGCCAGCAGTTCCGGACTAGCGGTCCACAATGAGCAGTTCTTC
TRBD1	TRBV18	NA	TRBJ1-4	CASRQGQNEKLFF	TGTGCCAGTCGCCAGGGACAGAATGAAAAACTGTTTTTT
TRBD2	TRBV6-2/TRBV6-3	NA	TRBJ2-1	CASWPSGRAYNEQFF	TGTGCCAGCTGGCCCAGCGGGAGGGCCTACAATGAGCAGTTCTTC
NA	TRBV20-1	few	TRBJ1-1	CRTLNTGTEAFF	TGCAGGACGCTTAATACTGGAACTGAAGCTTTCTTT
NA	TRBV6-2/TRBV6-3	few	TRBJ1-1	CASSYSIPRNPTEAFF	TGTGCCAGCAGTTACTCAATTCCACGGAACCCTACTGAAGCTTTCTTT
NA	TRBV6-6	many	TRBJ2-1	CASSRQGNEQFF	TGTGCCAGCAGTCGTCAGGGGAATGAGCAGTTCTTC
NA	TRBV29-1	NA	TRBJ2-3	CSVLGALTDTQYF	TGCAGCGTTTTGGGGGCACTCACAGATACGCAGTATTTT
NA	TRBV4-3	NA	TRBJ2-4	CASSQGLREAENIQYF	TGCGCCAGCAGCCAAGGGCTCAGGGAAGCCGAAAACATTCAGTACTTC
TRBD1	TRBV5-6	NA	TRBJ1-1	CASSYGTGRIEAFF	TGTGCCAGCAGCTATGGGACAGGGCGGATTGAAGCTTTCTTT
NA	TRBV5-1	few	TRBJ2-2	CASSLDLWTRANTGELFF	NA
NA	TRBV27	many	TRBJ1-1	CASSLLGGTEAFF	TGTGCCAGCAGTTTATTGGGCGGGACTGAAGCTTTCTTT
NA	TRBV20-1	few	TRBJ2-5	CSARGPLGETQYF	TGCAGTGCTAGAGGCCCCCTGGGGGAGACCCAGTACTTC
TRBD1	TRBV20-1	NA	TRBJ1-4	CSAKYGTGNEKLFF	TGCAGTGCCAAGTACGGGACAGGGAACGAAAAACTGTTTTTT
TRBD2	TRBV5-1	NA	TRBJ2-5	CASSLMVAGGFETQYF	TGCGCCAGCAGCTTGATGGTAGCGGGGGGTTTTGAGACCCAGTACTTC